These 14 T cell receptor beta chains were all obtained from the same sample, sequenced in a study of shared clonotypes between healthy human individuals. Assay used: immunoSEQ multiplex PCR; TCRdb lists only in-frame clones, some missing. The repertoire includes 2,100,000 or so clones, approximately 96% of them detected once, and 0.13% sits in the top ten. Sequencing used naive CD4+ T cells sorted from blood. Described subset: CD45RA+ positively selected. The receptors were sampled from a man between 18 and 35 years old in good health.

This chain uses TRBV6-5 with TRBJ1-2; D uncertain. The germline V gene encodes CDR1 MNHEY and CDR2 SVGAGI. The CDR3 spans 15 residues. Trimming left V 0 bases short and J 5 bases short, with 13 bases between. Here the CDR3 reads CASSYSRAGRYGYTF. Written as DNA, the CDR3 is TGTGCCAGCAGTTACTCGAGGGCCGGGCGGTATGGCTACACCTTC.

A note on this clone: At one boundary the junction diverges from the germline segment, which might be a read error. The same CDR3 is also encoded by other DNA sequences in this sample. This CDR3 reads CAWSGGGRGGSYNEQFF. CDR3 coding DNA: TGTGCCTGGAGTGGAGGCGGGAGAGGAGGTTCCTACAATGAGCAATTCTTC. The chain has TRBV30 and TRBJ2-1; 7 nucleotides agree with TRBD2. Germline loops: CDR1 GTSNPN, CDR2 SVGIG (reference sequence). The CDR3 contains 17 residues.

The chain joins TRBV19 to TRBJ1-1; D unclear. V was clipped by 2 bases and J by 0 bases, with 7 bases between them. This CDR3 comprises 14 residues. Germline loops: CDR1 LNHDA, CDR2 SQIVND (reference sequence). The CDR3 DNA reads as TGTGCCAGTAGTATACAGAGGCTGAACACTGAAGCTTTCTTT. Amino acids: CASSIQRLNTEAFF. Variable domain in full (rest from reference TRBV19 and TRBJ1-1): DGGITQSPKYLFRKEGQNVTLSCEQNLNHDAMYWYRQDPGQGLRLIYYSQIVNDFQKGDIAEGYSVSREKKESFPLTVTSAQKNPTAFYLCASSIQRLNTEAFFGQGTRLTVV.

The rearrangement links TRBV5-4 to TRBJ1-2, with 9 bases that match TRBD1. CDR3 length equals 14 residues. The germline CDR1 and CDR2 sequences are SGHNT and YYREEE (reference sequence). The J segment lost 1 base and the V segment lost 3 bases, leaving 1 base of the junction unmatched. The CDR3 coding sequence is TGTGCCAGCAGCTGGGGACAGGGTAACTATGGCTACACCTTC. Protein: CASSWGQGNYGYTF.

With respect to this clone: The identical CDR3 is also encoded by other nucleotide sequences in the sample. This rearrangement joins TRBV6-5 to TRBJ2-7; D tentatively reads TRBD1 or TRBD2 (5 bases each). In germline, CDR1 is MNHEY, CDR2 SVGAGI. This CDR3 region has 13 residues. Trimming removed 6 bases from V and 1 base from J, with 10 bases in between. As DNA, the CDR3 is TGTGCCAGCAGCCAGGGACCGTCCTACGAGCAGTACTTC. It is translated as CASSQGPSYEQYF.

V and J are TRBV7-9 and TRBJ2-3, with D perhaps matching TRBD2 (7 bases). Germline loops: CDR1 SEHNR, CDR2 FQNEAQ (reference sequence). V was cut by 3 bases and J by 0 bases, with 10 bases left in between. CDR3 length: 15 residues. Here the CDR3 DNA reads TGTGCCAGCAGCTTCAGCGGGACAAGCACAGATACGCAGTATTTT. Translating it yields CASSFSGTSTDTQYF.

V usage is TRBV19 and J usage is TRBJ1-5, with D perhaps TRBD1 (5 bases). The CDR3 loop spans 14 amino acids. Germline lookup yields CDR1 LNHDA and CDR2 SQIVND (reference sequence). V lost 3 bases to trimming and J lost 6 bases, with 12 bases between them. CDR3 DNA sequence: TGTGCCAGTAGTATCGGGGCAGGCTTTCAGCCCCAGCATTTT. As protein: CASSIGAGFQPQHF. Supplemented by reference TRBV19 and TRBJ1-5, the full variable domain reads DGGITQSPKYLFRKEGQNVTLSCEQNLNHDAMYWYRQDPGQGLRLIYYSQIVNDFQKGDIAEGYSVSREKKESFPLTVTSAQKNPTAFYLCASSIGAGFQPQHFGDGTRLSIL.

The chain joins TRBV19 to TRBJ1-2; D unclear. Germline V gene lookup returns CDR1 LNHDA and CDR2 SQIVND (reference sequence). There are 15 residues in the CDR3. Trimming removed 2 bases from V and 6 bases from J, with 16 bases in between. For the CDR3, the DNA is TGTGCCAGTAGTATATGGCCCGTGGGTCGGAATGGCTACACCTTC. It encodes CASSIWPVGRNGYTF.

The CDR3 region has the DNA TGTGCCTGCCAGGGAACCTCCGGTTGGACCGGGGAGCTGTTTTTT. It encodes CACQGTSGWTGELFF. V gene TRBV30 combines with J gene TRBJ2-2, with D perhaps TRBD1 (5 bases). The CDR3 spans 15 residues. CDR1 GTSNPN and CDR2 SVGIG come from the germline V gene (reference sequence). V was cut by 6 bases and J by 5 bases, with 19 bases left in between.

This chain joins TRBV5-8 and TRBJ2-3, with D unresolved. Per germline, CDR1 SGHTS and CDR2 YDEGEE. V was trimmed by 0 bases and J by 2 bases, leaving 4 bases between them. This CDR3 is built from 13 residues. The CDR3 is CASSLELTDTQYF. The CDR3 region has the DNA TGTGCCAGCAGCTTGGAACTCACAGATACGCAGTATTTT.

The chain joins TRBV15 to TRBJ2-2, with unresolved D. The CDR3 runs to 14 residues. Per the germline V gene, CDR1 is LNHNV and CDR2 is YYDKDF (reference sequence). Trimming left V 3 bases short and J 3 bases short, with 8 bases between. In nucleotides, the CDR3 is TGTGCCACCAGCAGGACCAGATACACCGGGGAGCTGTTTTTT. Residues: CATSRTRYTGELFF.

The chain is built from TRBV15 and TRBJ1-2; perhaps TRBD1 as D (6 bases). Looked up from germline, CDR1 is LNHNV and CDR2 is YYDKDF (reference sequence). The CDR3 contains 17 residues. Trimming removed 0 bases from V and 3 bases from J, with 17 bases in between. The DNA of the CDR3 is TGTGCCACCAGCAGAGATCTCGGGGGGCCGACTGACTATGGCTACACCTTC. Amino acids: CATSRDLGGPTDYGYTF.

V gene TRBV4-1 combines with J gene TRBJ2-5, with D perhaps TRBD1 (5 bases). The CDR3 has 16 amino acids. V lost 1 base and J lost 4, with 16 bases in between. Looked up from germline, CDR1 is MGHRA and CDR2 is YSYEKL. CDR3 DNA: TGCGCCAGCAGCCAAGTAAGCAGGGTAGGGCGAGAGACCCAGTACTTC. Amino acids: CASSQVSRVGRETQYF.

This clone is a singleton in its sample. V is TRBV30 and J is TRBJ2-7; tentatively, D is TRBD1 (6 bases). Germline loops: CDR1 GTSNPN, CDR2 SVGIG (reference sequence). CDR3 length: 12 amino acids. Trimming took 5 bases from V and 7 from J, leaving 15 bases between them. The CDR3 reads CAWYPGVGEQYF. CDR3 in DNA: TGTGCCTGGTACCCAGGGGTGGGAGAGCAGTACTTC. Together with reference TRBV30 and TRBJ2-7, the CDR3 gives the full variable domain: SQTIHQWPATLVQPVGSPLSLECTVEGTSNPNLYWYRQAAGRGLQLLFYSVGIGQISSEVPQNLSASRPQDRQFILSSKKLLLSDSGFYLCAWYPGVGEQYFGPGTRLTVT.